A selection of T cell receptor beta chains follows, all from one sample in a study of CD8 T cells in ankylosing spondylitis. MiXCR, run by TCRdb on the 5' RACE reads, gives a single entry per CDR3 protein. The table has about 340,000 distinct CDR3 sequences, roughly 14% seen once. Sequencing input: blood, either unsorted or a sorted T cell fraction (not recorded which). Receptors originate from a male donor with ankylosing spondylitis or in good health (not recorded which). CDR3s include the opening cysteine and the closing phenylalanine or tryptophan. Fields, in order: clone size, V gene, D gene, J gene, CDR3 DNA, CDR3 protein. The D gene is left open where the match is weak. Clone sizes are given selectively: once, few, many, or a class where the clone is expanded.

few	TRBV12-3/TRBV12-4	-	TRBJ1-5	TGTGCCAGCATCAACCGAGGGGCAGGGCAGTTCCAGCATTTT	CASINRGAGQFQHF
-	TRBV5-1	TRBD2	TRBJ2-3	TGCGCCAGCAGCCGGAACCCTAGCGGGGGCTATACTAGCACAGATACGCAGTATTTT	CASSRNPSGGYTSTDTQYF
few	TRBV7-9	-	TRBJ2-2	TGTGCCAGCAGCTTCCAGGGTGTCGCCGGGGAGCTGTTTTTT	CASSFQGVAGELFF
few	TRBV12-3/TRBV12-4	-	TRBJ2-5	TGTGCCAGCAGTTTTAGCCCGTTCCAAGAGACCCAGTACTTC	CASSFSPFQETQYF
few	TRBV29-1	TRBD2	TRBJ2-5	TGCAGCGTTGCGGGGGGTCTGGATAGAGAGACCCAGTACTTC	CSVAGGLDRETQYF
-	TRBV4-2	TRBD1	TRBJ2-5	TGTGCCAGCAGCCAGGAGACAGGGGTGGACGCAGAGACCCAGTACTTC	CASSQETGVDAETQYF
-	TRBV29-1	TRBD1	TRBJ2-5	TGCAGCGTCCGACAGGGCTCAGAGACCCAGTACTTC	CSVRQGSETQYF
few	TRBV9	TRBD1	TRBJ1-1	TGTGCCAGCAGCCTTGAAGGGCTGCAGGGGGCTGAAGCTTTCTTT	CASSLEGLQGAEAFF
once	TRBV7-6	TRBD2	TRBJ2-5	TGTGCCAGCAGCCAGACTAGCGGGAGGGGGGAGACCCAGTACTTC	CASSQTSGRGETQYF
few	TRBV11-2	TRBD2	TRBJ2-1	TGTGCCAGCGGCGGGGTGGGGACTAGCGGGGGCTCCTACAATGAGCAGTTCTTC	CASGGVGTSGGSYNEQFF
few	TRBV6-2/TRBV6-3	TRBD2	TRBJ2-1	TGTGCCAGCAGTTCCCCACTAGCGGGTATCTACAATGAGCAGTTCTTC	CASSSPLAGIYNEQFF
few	TRBV18	TRBD1	TRBJ2-7	TGTGCCAGCTCACCTCAGGGGCACCGGGACAGGGTCGAGCAGTACTTC	CASSPQGHRDRVEQYF
-	TRBV7-2	TRBD2	TRBJ2-1	TGTGCCAGCAGCTTCGGCGGGTCAGCGGGACCCTACAATGAGCAGTTCTTC	CASSFGGSAGPYNEQFF
-	TRBV27	-	TRBJ2-3	TGTGCCAGCAGTTTACGGAGTAACTACGCAGATACGCAGTATTTT	CASSLRSNYADTQYF
few	TRBV7-9	-	TRBJ1-3	TGTGCCAGCAGCTCTCCCCCCGCAAACACCATATATTTT	CASSSPPANTIYF
-	TRBV25-1	TRBD1	TRBJ1-5	TGTGCCAGCAGTGCGACAGGGATTAGCAATCAGCCCCAGCATTTT	CASSATGISNQPQHF
-	TRBV13	-	TRBJ1-5	TGTGCCAGCAGCTTAGAAGGGGTTGGCAATCAGCCCCAGCATTTT	CASSLEGVGNQPQHF
-	TRBV14	-	TRBJ1-2	TGTGCCAGCAGCCAAGATACCGACTATGGCTACACCTTC	CASSQDTDYGYTF
many	TRBV29-1	-	TRBJ2-7	TGCAGCGTCGTGGACGGGTCCTACGAGCAGTACTTC	CSVVDGSYEQYF
-	TRBV6-5	-	TRBJ2-7	TGTGCCAGCAGTTACTTGGGGCGTCCCTCTTACTACGAGCAGTACTTC	CASSYLGRPSYYEQYF
-	TRBV2	TRBD1	TRBJ2-5	TGTGCCAGCAGTGAAGAGGGCACAGGGGGCGTCGGAGAGACCCAGTACTTC	CASSEEGTGGVGETQYF
-	TRBV5-1	-	TRBJ1-5	TGCGCCAGCAGCTTGGCCGGCAGGGAGAATCAGCCCCAGCATTTT	CASSLAGRENQPQHF
-	TRBV7-8	TRBD1	TRBJ1-6	TGTGCCAGCAGCTTAGGGACAGGCTCCTATAATTCACCCCTCCACTTT	CASSLGTGSYNSPLHF
few	TRBV20-1	TRBD1	TRBJ1-1	TGCAGTGCTAGTGACACAGGGGGCAGTGGCACTGAAGCTTTCTTT	CSASDTGGSGTEAFF